This TCR beta chain originates from a study of cytomegalovirus exposure and HLA in healthy donors. Whole-study context: Within an early data release were about 85 million unique TCRs drawn from HLA-typed donors. Study-level points and caveats: The authors judged a highly shared variant cluster likely a sequencing artifact. Most TCR beta V segments were productive about 90% or about 30% of the time in an earlier analysis.

A note on this clone: The target antigen is unknown.

This PCR relied on a set of 60 Vbeta primers and 13 Jbeta primers. Clones were read by immunoSEQ multiplex PCR, and TCRdb kept only the in-frame ones, dropping some. The data contain 130,000 to 150,000 clones, about 73% of them singletons. Germline V gene lookup returns CDR1 SGDLS and CDR2 YYNGEE. CDR3 size: 15 residues. Losses at the gene ends were 10 bases for V and 3 bases for J; bases not matched to a gene: 12. The chain has TRBV9 and TRBJ2-3; 9 positions agree with TRBD2. The sequenced sample consisted of PBMCs. This receptor was obtained from a man in his forties in good health and CMV-seropositive. CDR3 in DNA: TGTGCCCTCAGCCTGAGCGGGAGGAAAACAGATACGCAGTATTTT. As protein: CALSLSGRKTDTQYF.